The rows below give T cell receptor beta chains drawn from one sample of a study of blood T cells in healthy people across ages. Using its own MiXCR run on the 5' RACE reads, TCRdb lists one record per CDR3 protein. The sample comprises around 1,900,000 distinct CDR3 sequences, about two fifths of which are singletons, and 23% rests with the top ten. The specimen was blood. These receptors were obtained from a human donor in good health. The CDR3 runs from the conserved cysteine through the conserved F or W. Each record gives: V gene, J gene, D gene, clone size, CDR3 DNA, CDR3 protein. D genes are given only for firm matches. The size entry is marked missing in some rows and otherwise reads once, few, many or a size class.

TRBV4-1	TRBJ2-7	NA	NA	TGCGCCAGCAGCCAAGATCCGGGAGCGGGTGAGCAGTACTTC	CASSQDPGAGEQYF
TRBV12-3/TRBV12-4	TRBJ1-2	NA	NA	TGTGCCAGCAGTCTCGGAGGGGGGAGGCGATACTATGGCTACACCTTC	CASSLGGGRRYYGYTF
TRBV30	TRBJ2-5	TRBD2	few	TGTGCCTGGCAGGGACTAGCAGAGACCCAGTACTTC	CAWQGLAETQYF
TRBV29-1	TRBJ2-5	NA	NA	TGCAGCGTTGCAGGGGGGGCAATGAGGGAGACCCAGTACTTC	CSVAGGAMRETQYF
TRBV7-2	TRBJ2-6	NA	NA	TGTGCCAGCAGCTTAAGGTTACAGTTCTCTGGGGCCAACGTCCTGACTTTC	CASSLRLQFSGANVLTF
TRBV7-2	TRBJ1-1	NA	few	TGTGCCAGCGGAACACTGCAGGGGATCGCTGAAGCTTTCTTT	CASGTLQGIAEAFF
TRBV7-9	TRBJ2-7	NA	few	TGTGCCAGCAGCTTTAAGGGGCCTACTTCCTACGAGCAGTACTTC	CASSFKGPTSYEQYF
TRBV2	TRBJ2-7	NA	few	TGTGCCAGCAGTGAAAACAGGAGCTCCTACGAGCAGTACTTC	CASSENRSSYEQYF
TRBV29-1	TRBJ1-1	TRBD1	NA	TGCAGCGTCACGTCCCGGGACAGGGGTTCCACTGAAGCTTTCTTT	CSVTSRDRGSTEAFF
TRBV7-7	TRBJ2-5	NA	NA	TGTGCCAGCAGCTCCGGGACCCTCGAAGAGACCCAGTACTTC	CASSSGTLEETQYF
TRBV12-3/TRBV12-4	TRBJ1-1	NA	NA	TGTGCCAGCCAAATGGGGACTGAAGCTTTCTTT	CASQMGTEAFF
TRBV5-6	TRBJ1-2	TRBD1	few	TGTGCCTGCAGATACAGGGGAGGCTATGGCTACACCTTC	CACRYRGGYGYTF
TRBV9	TRBJ1-2	NA	NA	TGTGCCAGCAGCGTAGTCGAGGGGCCTGGAGGCTACACCTTC	CASSVVEGPGGYTF
TRBV4-1	TRBJ1-2	NA	NA	TGCGCCAGCAGCCAAGATTTCCCCGGGACTATCGATGGCTACACCTTC	CASSQDFPGTIDGYTF
TRBV7-7	TRBJ2-1	NA	few	TGTGCCAGCAGCTTCGGCAGGGGAGGTCAAGAGACCCAGTTCTTC	CASSFGRGGQETQFF
TRBV5-6	TRBJ2-6	NA	NA	TGTGCCAGCAGCCTGCAACTGGCTGGGGCCAACGTCCTGACTTTC	CASSLQLAGANVLTF
TRBV20-1	TRBJ1-2	TRBD1	NA	TGCAGTGCTATGGACAGGGCCAACTATGGCTACACCTTC	CSAMDRANYGYTF
TRBV10-3	TRBJ2-1	TRBD2	NA	TGTGCCATCAGTGGAGTAGCGGGGGACGGTGAGCAGTTCTTC	CAISGVAGDGEQFF
TRBV29-1	TRBJ2-1	TRBD1	NA	TGCAGCGTTGTTCGACAGGGGGCTGAGTCCTACAATGAGCAGTTCTTC	CSVVRQGAESYNEQFF
TRBV28	TRBJ1-1	NA	NA	TGTGCCAGCATAGGTGAGAACACTGAAGCTTTCTTT	CASIGENTEAFF
TRBV6-5	TRBJ2-1	NA	NA	TGTGCCAGCAGTTACTCCGGGGGAAGACCCTACAATGAGCAGTTCTTC	CASSYSGGRPYNEQFF
TRBV4-3	TRBJ2-5	NA	NA	TGCGCCAGCAGCCAAGATTTCGGGGGGCCGGAGACCCAGTACTTC	CASSQDFGGPETQYF
TRBV15	TRBJ1-5	NA	NA	TGTGCCACCAGCGGACCGGGACTGGACAATCAGCCCCAGCATTTT	CATSGPGLDNQPQHF
TRBV29-1	TRBJ2-1	NA	NA	TGCAGCGTTGTAGGGGTAGTTAATCCAAGCTCCTACAATGAGCAGTTCTTC	CSVVGVVNPSSYNEQFF
TRBV18	TRBJ1-2	NA	NA	TGTGCCAGCTCACCCTCCGCACACAGGCAAGCTAACTATGGCTACACCTTC	CASSPSAHRQANYGYTF
TRBV12-3/TRBV12-4	TRBJ2-7	NA	few	TGTGCCAGCAGTTTTGGGGGACAAGTTGCAACCGAGCAGTACTTC	CASSFGGQVATEQYF
TRBV6-1	TRBJ1-2	TRBD1	NA	TGTGCCAGCAGTGGAGGACAGGGGGTTATGGGCTACACCTTC	CASSGGQGVMGYTF
TRBV7-2	TRBJ2-7	NA	NA	TGTGCCAGCAGCTTAGCTGGGGGCTTTACCCCCTACGAGCAGTACTTC	CASSLAGGFTPYEQYF
TRBV7-3	TRBJ2-1	TRBD1	NA	TGTGCCAGCAGCTCTCCGGGACAGGGGGCAAAGGAGCAGTTCTTC	CASSSPGQGAKEQFF
TRBV7-9	TRBJ2-5	NA	NA	TGTGCCAGCAGCCTCGGTGGGCTCAGGGAAGAGACCCAGTACTTC	CASSLGGLREETQYF
TRBV7-9	TRBJ1-6	NA	few	TGTGCCAGCAGCCTGATGGGGGAGTATTCACCCCTCCACTTT	CASSLMGEYSPLHF
TRBV2	TRBJ2-1	NA	few	TGTGCCAGCTCGATGGAGCCCTACAATGAGCAGTTCTTC	CASSMEPYNEQFF
TRBV6-2/TRBV6-3	TRBJ2-2	NA	few	TGTGCCAGCAGTTACGTGAGGACGGGGACCGGGGAGCTGTTTTTT	CASSYVRTGTGELFF
TRBV27	TRBJ1-2	TRBD1	few	TGTGCCAGCAGTTTGGCAGGGGGCGCAGGGGGCTACAATGGCTACACCTTC	CASSLAGGAGGYNGYTF
TRBV4-2	TRBJ1-2	NA	NA	TGTGCCAGCAGCCTCATAGGGTCTGGCTACACCTTC	CASSLIGSGYTF
TRBV7-9	TRBJ2-7	TRBD2	NA	TGTGCCAGCCCCCCTCCCATGGCGGCCGCGGGGGCCTACGAGCAGTACTTC	CASPPPMAAAGAYEQYF
TRBV5-1	TRBJ2-2	NA	NA	TGCGCCAGCAGCTTGGACGAATTGGGGTCCGGGGAGCTGTTTTTT	CASSLDELGSGELFF